This TCR beta chain was obtained from a study of spatial heterogeneity in lung cancer. Across the whole study: For the average unique TCR and UMI combination, more than nine occurrences appeared in raw reads. General study results and limits: Follow-up blood showed ubiquitous expanded tumor TCRs less than blood at resection did.

This clonotype has just a few counts. What it binds is not known. Every molecule of TCR cDNA had its own unique molecular identifier. Using its own MiXCR run on the 5' RACE reads, TCRdb lists one record per CDR3 protein. Of roughly 30,000 distinct CDR3 sequences in the sample, about 10% were seen once. Specified time point: blood at routine non-recurrence follow-up after resection. Trimming took 7 bases from V and 5 from J; bases not matched to a gene: 9. Germline loops: CDR1 MDHEN, CDR2 SYDVKM. CDR3 length equals 16 residues. This rearrangement joins TRBV28 to TRBJ2-2; 11 bases are a match to TRBD2. This TCR came from a female donor with early-stage non-small cell lung cancer. This specimen consisted of PBMCs, obtained at follow-up. This CDR3 reads CASNSASGGRTGELFF. The CDR3 bases are TGTGCCAGCAATTCCGCTAGCGGGGGGAGGACCGGGGAGCTGTTTTTT.